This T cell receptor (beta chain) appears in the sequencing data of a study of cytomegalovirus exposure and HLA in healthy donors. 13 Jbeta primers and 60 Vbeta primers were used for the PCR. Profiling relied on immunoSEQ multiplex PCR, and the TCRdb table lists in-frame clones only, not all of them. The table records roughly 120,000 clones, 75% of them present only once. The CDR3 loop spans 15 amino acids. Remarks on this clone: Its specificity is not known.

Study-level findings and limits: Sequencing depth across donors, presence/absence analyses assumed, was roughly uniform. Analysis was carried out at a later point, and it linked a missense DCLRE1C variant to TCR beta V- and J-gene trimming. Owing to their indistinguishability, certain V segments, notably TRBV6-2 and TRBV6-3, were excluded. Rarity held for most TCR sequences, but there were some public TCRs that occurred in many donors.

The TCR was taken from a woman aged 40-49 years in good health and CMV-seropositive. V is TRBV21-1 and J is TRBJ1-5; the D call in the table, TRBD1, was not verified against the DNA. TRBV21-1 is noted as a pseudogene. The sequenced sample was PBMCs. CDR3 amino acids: CASSTTRQGPWPQHF. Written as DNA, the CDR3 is TGTGCCAGCAGCACCACAAGACAGGGTCCTTGGCCCCAGCATTTT.